This T cell receptor (beta chain) derives from a study of blood T cell repertoires in COVID-19. Original processing notes: Estimation of nucleated cell counts was performed using reference gene primer amplification. Data came from immunoSEQ multiplex PCR; TCRdb stores just in-frame clones and leaves some out. That table gives V, J and clone size, and the DNA gave D and trimming. The sample consists of about 130,000 clones, approximately 90% of them appearing once. Germline V gene lookup returns CDR1 SGHTA and CDR2 FQGNSA. CDR3 size: 16 residues. V was pared by 2 bases and J by 3 bases, with 9 bases of the junction left unmatched. Seattle cases were enrolled at active infection and followed longitudinally.

The receptor was derived from a man aged 45-65 years with COVID-19, enrolled during active disease. This chain links TRBV7-2 with TRBJ2-7, with 8 bases lining up with TRBD1. The sample taken for sequencing was peripheral blood. CDR3 in amino acids: CASSLLPGTGDYEQYF. The CDR3 region has the DNA TGTGCCAGCAGCTTACTTCCCGGGACAGGAGACTACGAGCAGTACTTC.